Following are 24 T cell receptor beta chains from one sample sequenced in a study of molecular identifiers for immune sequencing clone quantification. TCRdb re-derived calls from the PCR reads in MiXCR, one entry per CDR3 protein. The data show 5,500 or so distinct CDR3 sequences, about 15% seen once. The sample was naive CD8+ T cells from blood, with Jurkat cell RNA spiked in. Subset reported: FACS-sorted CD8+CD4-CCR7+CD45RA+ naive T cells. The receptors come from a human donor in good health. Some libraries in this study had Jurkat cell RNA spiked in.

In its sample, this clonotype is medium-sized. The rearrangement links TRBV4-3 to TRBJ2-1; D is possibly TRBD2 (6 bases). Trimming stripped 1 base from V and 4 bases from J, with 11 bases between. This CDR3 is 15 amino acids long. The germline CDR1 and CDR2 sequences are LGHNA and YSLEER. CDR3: CASSQGGGIYNEQFF. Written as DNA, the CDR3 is TGCGCCAGCAGCCAAGGCGGAGGGATATACAATGAGCAGTTCTTC.

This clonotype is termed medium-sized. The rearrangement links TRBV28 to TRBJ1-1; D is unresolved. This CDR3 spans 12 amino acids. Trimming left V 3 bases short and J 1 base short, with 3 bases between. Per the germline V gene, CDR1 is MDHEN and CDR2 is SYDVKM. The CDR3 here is CASSFGNTEAFF. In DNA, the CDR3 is TGTGCCAGCAGTTTCGGGAACACTGAAGCTTTCTTT.

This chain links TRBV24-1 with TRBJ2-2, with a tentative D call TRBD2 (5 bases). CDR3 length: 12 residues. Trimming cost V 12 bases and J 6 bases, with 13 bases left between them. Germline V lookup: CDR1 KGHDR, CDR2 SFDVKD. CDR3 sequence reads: CAAQRDSGELFF. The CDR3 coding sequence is TGTGCCGCCCAGAGGGATTCCGGGGAGCTGTTTTTT.

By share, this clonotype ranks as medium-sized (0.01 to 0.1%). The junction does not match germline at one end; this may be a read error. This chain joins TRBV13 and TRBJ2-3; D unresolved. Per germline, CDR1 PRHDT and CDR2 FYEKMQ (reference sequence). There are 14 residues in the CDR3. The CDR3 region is CASSLGPTPDTQYF. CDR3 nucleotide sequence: TGTGCCAGCAGCCTAGGACCGACTCCAGATACGCAGTATTTT.

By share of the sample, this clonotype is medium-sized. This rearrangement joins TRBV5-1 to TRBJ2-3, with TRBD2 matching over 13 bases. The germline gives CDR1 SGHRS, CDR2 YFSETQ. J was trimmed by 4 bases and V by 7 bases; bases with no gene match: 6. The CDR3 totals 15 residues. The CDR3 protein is CASSWTSGSADTQYF. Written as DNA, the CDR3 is TGCGCCAGCTCCTGGACTAGCGGGAGTGCAGATACGCAGTATTTT.

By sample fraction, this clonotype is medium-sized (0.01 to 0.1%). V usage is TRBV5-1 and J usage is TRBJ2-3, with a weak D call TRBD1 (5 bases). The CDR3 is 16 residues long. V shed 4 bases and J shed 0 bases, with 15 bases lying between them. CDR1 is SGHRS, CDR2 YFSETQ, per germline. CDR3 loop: CASSHATARSTDTQYF. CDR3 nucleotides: TGCGCCAGCAGCCACGCGACAGCTAGGAGCACAGATACGCAGTATTTT.

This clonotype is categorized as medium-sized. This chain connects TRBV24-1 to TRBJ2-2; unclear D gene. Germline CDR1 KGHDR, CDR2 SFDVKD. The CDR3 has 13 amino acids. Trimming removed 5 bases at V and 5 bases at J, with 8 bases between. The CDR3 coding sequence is TGTGCCACCAGTGCCATTGGGACCGGGGAGCTGTTTTTT. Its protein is CATSAIGTGELFF.

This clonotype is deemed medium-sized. The DNA for the CDR3 is TGTGCCAGCAGCTTTCTTGGGGGCTCGAGCTCCTACAATGAGCAGTTCTTC. Protein product: CASSFLGGSSSYNEQFF. The chain carries TRBV7-8 and TRBJ2-1; D perhaps matches TRBD1 (6 bases). Germline lookup yields CDR1 SGHVS and CDR2 FQNEAQ. The CDR3 contains 17 residues. V was shortened by 3 bases and J by 0 bases, with 15 bases between the two germline ends.

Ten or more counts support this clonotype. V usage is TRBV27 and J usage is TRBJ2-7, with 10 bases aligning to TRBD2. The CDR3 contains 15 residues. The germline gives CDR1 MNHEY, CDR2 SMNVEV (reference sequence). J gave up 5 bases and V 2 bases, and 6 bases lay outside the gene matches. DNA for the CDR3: TGTGCCAGCAGTTTACTGTCTAGCGGGGGACACGAGCAGTACTTC. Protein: CASSLLSSGGHEQYF.

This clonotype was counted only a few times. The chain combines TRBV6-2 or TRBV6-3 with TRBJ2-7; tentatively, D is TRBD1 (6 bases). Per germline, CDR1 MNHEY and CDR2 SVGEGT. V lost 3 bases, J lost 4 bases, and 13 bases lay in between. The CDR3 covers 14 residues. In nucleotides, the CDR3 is TGTGCCAGCAGTTATGGAACGAGGGGGTACGAGCAGTACTTC. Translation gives CASSYGTRGYEQYF.

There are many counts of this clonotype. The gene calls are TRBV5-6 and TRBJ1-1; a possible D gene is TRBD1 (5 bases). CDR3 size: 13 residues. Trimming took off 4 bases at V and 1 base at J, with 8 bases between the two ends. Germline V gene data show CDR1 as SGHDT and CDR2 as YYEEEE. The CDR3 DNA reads TGTGCCAGCAGCGACGACAGGAACACTGAAGCTTTCTTT. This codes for CASSDDRNTEAFF.

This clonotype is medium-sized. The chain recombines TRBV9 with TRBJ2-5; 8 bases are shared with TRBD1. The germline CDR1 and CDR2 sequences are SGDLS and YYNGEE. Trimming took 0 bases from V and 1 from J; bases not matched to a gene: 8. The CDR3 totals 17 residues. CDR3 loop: CASSVATTGGSQETQYF. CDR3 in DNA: TGTGCCAGCAGCGTAGCTACTACAGGGGGTTCCCAAGAGACCCAGTACTTC. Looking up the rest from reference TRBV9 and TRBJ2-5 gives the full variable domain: DSGVTQTPKHLITATGQRVTLRCSPRSGDLSVYWYQQSLDQGLQFLIQYYNGEERAKGNILERFSAQQFPDLHSELNLSSLELGDSALYFCASSVATTGGSQETQYFGPGTRLLVL.

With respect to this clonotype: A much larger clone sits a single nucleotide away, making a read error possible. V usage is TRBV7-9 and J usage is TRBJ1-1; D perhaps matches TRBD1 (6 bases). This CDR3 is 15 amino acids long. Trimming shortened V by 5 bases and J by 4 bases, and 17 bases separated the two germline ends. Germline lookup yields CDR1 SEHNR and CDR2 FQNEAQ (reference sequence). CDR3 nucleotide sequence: TGTGCCAGCAGCCCCGGACAGCGCGTCGTCACTGAAGCTTTCTTT. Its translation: CASSPGQRVVTEAFF.

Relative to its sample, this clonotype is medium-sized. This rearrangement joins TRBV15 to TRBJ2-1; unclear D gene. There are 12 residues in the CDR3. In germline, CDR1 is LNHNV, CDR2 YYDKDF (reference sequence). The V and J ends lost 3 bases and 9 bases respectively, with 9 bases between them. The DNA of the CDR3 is TGTGCCACCAGCAGCGTACAGAGTGAGCAGTTCTTC. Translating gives CATSSVQSEQFF.

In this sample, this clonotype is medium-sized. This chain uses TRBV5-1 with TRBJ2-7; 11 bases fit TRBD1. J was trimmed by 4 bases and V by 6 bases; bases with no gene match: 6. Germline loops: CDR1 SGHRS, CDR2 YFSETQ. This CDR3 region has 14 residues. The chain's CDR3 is CASTGQGAIYEQYF. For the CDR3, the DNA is TGCGCCAGCACAGGACAGGGGGCTATTTACGAGCAGTACTTC.

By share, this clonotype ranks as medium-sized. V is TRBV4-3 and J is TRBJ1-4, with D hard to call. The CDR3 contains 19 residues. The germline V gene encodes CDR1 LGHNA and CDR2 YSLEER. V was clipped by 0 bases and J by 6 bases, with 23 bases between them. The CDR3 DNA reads TGCGCCAGCAGCCAAGATAGCAGAGGGTATAGGTACGAGGATGAAAAACTGTTTTTT. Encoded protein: CASSQDSRGYRYEDEKLFF.

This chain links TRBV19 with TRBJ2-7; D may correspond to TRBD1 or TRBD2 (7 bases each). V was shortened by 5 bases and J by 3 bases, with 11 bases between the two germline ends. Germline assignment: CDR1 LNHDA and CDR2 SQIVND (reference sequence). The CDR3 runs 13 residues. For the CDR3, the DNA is TGTGCCAGTAGTGCAGGGGGGGTCTACGAGCAGTACTTC. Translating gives CASSAGGVYEQYF.

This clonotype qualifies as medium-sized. DNA for the CDR3: TGTGCCAGCAGCTCGCCCCAGAACAGGTTCATGAACACTGAAGCTTTCTTT. Protein: CASSSPQNRFMNTEAFF. V and J are TRBV7-9 and TRBJ1-1; a weak D match, TRBD1 (5 bases). V dropped 4 bases and J dropped 0 bases, with 18 bases sitting between them. Germline V gene sequence: CDR1 SEHNR, CDR2 FQNEAQ (reference sequence). The CDR3 runs to 17 residues.

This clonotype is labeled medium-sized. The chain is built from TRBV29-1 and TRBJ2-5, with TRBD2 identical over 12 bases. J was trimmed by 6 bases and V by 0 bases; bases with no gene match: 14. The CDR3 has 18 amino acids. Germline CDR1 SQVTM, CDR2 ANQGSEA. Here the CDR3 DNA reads TGCAGCGTTGAAGATACCCTTGCGGCTAGCGGGGGGGTCAAGACCCAGTACTTC. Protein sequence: CSVEDTLAASGGVKTQYF.

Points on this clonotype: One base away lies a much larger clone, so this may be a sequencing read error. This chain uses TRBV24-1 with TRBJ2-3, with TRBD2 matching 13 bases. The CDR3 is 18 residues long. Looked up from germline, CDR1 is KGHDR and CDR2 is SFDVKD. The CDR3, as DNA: TGTGCCACCAGTGATGGGCCGGGACTAGCGGGAAGCACAGATACGCGGTATTTT. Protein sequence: CATSDGPGLAGSTDTRYF.

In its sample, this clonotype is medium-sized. Here the CDR3 DNA reads TGTGCCAGCAGTTACCAGAACCAAGAGACCCAGTACTTC. Translated: CASSYQNQETQYF. The chain joins TRBV6-2 or TRBV6-3 to TRBJ2-5; no firm D call. This CDR3 is 13 amino acids long. The germline CDR1 and CDR2 sequences are MNHEY and SVGEGT. V lost 2 bases and J 0 bases, leaving 4 bases between the germline ends.

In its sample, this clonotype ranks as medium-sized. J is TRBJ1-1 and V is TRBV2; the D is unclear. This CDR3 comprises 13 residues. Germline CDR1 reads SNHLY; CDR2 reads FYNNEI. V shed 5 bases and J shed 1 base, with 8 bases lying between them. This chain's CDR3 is CASSPRTNTEAFF. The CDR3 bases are TGTGCCAGCAGTCCTCGGACGAACACTGAAGCTTTCTTT. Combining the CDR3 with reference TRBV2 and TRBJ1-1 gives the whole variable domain EPEVTQTPSHQVTQMGQEVILRCVPISNHLYFYWYRQILGQKVEFLVSFYNNEISEKSEIFDDQFSVERPDGSNFTLKIRSTKLEDSAMYFCASSPRTNTEAFFGQGTRLTVV.

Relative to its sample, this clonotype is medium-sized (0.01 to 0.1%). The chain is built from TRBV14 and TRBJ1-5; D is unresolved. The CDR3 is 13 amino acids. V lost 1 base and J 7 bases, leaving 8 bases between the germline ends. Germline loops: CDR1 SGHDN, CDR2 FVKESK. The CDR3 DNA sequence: TGTGCCAGCAGCCAAGGGCGCAGGCAGCCCCAGCATTTT. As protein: CASSQGRRQPQHF.

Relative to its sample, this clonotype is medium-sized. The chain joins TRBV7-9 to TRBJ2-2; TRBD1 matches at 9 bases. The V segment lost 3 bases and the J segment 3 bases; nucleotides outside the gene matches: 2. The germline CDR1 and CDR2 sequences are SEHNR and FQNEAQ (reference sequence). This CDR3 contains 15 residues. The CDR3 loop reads CASSFWTGDTGELFF. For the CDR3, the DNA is TGTGCCAGCAGCTTCTGGACAGGGGACACCGGGGAGCTGTTTTTT. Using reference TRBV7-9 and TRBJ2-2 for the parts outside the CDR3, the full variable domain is DTGVSQNPRHKITKRGQNVTFRCDPISEHNRLYWYRQTLGQGPEFLTYFQNEAQLEKSRLLSDRFSAERPKGSFSTLEIQRTEQGDSAMYLCASSFWTGDTGELFFGEGSRLTVL.